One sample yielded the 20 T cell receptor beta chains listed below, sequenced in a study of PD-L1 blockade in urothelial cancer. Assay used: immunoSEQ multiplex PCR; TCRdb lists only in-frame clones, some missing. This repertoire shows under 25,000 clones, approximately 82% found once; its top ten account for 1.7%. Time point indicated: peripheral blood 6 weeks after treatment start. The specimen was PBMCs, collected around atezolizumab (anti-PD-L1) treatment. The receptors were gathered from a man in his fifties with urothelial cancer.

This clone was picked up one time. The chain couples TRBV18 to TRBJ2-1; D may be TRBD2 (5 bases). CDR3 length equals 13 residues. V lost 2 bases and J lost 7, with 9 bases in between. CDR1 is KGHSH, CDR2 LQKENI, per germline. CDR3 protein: CASSPYLANEQFF. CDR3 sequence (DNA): TGTGCCAGCTCACCATACCTAGCAAATGAGCAGTTCTTC.

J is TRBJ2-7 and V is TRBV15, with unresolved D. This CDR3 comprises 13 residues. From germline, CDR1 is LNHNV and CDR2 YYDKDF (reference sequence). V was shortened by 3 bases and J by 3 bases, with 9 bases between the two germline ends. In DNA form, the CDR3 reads TGTGCCACCAGCAGCCTGCCGGGCTACGAGCAGTACTTC. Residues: CATSSLPGYEQYF.

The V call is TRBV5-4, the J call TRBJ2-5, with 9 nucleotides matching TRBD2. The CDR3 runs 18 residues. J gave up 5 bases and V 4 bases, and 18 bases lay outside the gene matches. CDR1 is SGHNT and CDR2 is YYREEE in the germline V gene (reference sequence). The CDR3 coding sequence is TGTGCCAGCAGCCCCGCGGGGGGGATGAGAGCGGTGGGGGAGACCCAGTACTTC. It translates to CASSPAGGMRAVGETQYF.

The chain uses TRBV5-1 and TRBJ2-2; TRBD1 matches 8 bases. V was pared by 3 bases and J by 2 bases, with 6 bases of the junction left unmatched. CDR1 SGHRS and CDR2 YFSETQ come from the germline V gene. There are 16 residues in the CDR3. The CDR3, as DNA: TGCGCCAGCAGCTCGCTGACAGGGGTCAACACCGGGGAGCTGTTTTTT. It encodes CASSSLTGVNTGELFF. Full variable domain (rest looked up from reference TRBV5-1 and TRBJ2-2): KAGVTQTPRYLIKTRGQQVTLSCSPISGHRSVSWYQQTPGQGLQFLFEYFSETQRNKGNFPGRFSGRQFSNSRSEMNVSTLELGDSALYLCASSSLTGVNTGELFFGEGSRLTVL.

This CDR3 is CASRPRTSYTGELFF. The CDR3 DNA reads as TGTGCCAGCAGACCTCGGACTAGTTACACCGGGGAGCTGTTTTTT. This chain connects TRBV6-1 to TRBJ2-2; 7 bases line up with TRBD2. The length of the CDR3 is 15 residues. Per the germline V gene, CDR1 is MNHNS and CDR2 is SASEGT. V trimming: 6 bases; J trimming: 3 bases; junction bases outside the gene matches: 7.

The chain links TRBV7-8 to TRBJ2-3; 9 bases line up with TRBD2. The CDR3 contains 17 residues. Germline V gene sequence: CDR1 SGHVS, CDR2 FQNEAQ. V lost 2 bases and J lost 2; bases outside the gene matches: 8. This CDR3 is CASSLTGAGGYTDTQYF. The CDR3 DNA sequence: TGTGCCAGCAGCTTAACGGGAGCGGGGGGATACACAGATACGCAGTATTTT.

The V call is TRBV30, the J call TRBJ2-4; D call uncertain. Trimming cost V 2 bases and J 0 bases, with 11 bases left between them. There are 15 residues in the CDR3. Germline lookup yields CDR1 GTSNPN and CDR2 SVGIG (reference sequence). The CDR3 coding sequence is TGTGCCTGGAGTATCTCGTCCCTAGCCAAAAACATTCAGTACTTC. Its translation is CAWSISSLAKNIQYF.

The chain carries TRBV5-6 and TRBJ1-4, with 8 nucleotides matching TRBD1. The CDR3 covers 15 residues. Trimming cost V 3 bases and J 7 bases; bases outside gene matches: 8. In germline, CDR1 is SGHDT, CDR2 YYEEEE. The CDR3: CASSSSQGDLEKLFF. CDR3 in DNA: TGTGCCAGCAGCTCCTCACAGGGGGATCTTGAAAAACTGTTTTTT.

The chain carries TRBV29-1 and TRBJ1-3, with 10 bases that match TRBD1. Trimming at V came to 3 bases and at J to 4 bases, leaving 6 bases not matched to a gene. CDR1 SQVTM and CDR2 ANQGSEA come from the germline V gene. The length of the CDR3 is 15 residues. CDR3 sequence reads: CSVDGGTGVGNTIYF. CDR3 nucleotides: TGCAGCGTTGACGGTGGGACAGGGGTCGGAAACACCATATATTTT.

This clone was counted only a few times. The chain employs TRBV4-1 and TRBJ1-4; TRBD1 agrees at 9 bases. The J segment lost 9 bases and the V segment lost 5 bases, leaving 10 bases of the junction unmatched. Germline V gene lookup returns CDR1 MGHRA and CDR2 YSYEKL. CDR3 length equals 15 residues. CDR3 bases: TGCGCCAGCAGCGACCACCGGGACAGGGTGAAAAAACTGTTTTTT. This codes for CASSDHRDRVKKLFF.

The CDR3 loop is CAIHPGGATNGYTF. DNA of the CDR3: TGTGCCATCCACCCTGGTGGGGCAACGAATGGCTACACCTTC. The V gene is TRBV10-3, the J gene TRBJ1-2, with a possible D match to TRBD1 (5 bases). Trimming pared 8 bases from V and 6 bases from J, leaving 19 bases between. The germline V gene has CDR1 ENHRY and CDR2 SYGVKD. The CDR3 is 14 residues long.

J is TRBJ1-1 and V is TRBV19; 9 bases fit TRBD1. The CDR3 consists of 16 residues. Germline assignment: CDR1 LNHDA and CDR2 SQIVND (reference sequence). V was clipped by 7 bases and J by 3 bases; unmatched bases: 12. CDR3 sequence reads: CASIPLWTGADTEAFF. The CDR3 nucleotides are TGTGCCAGTATCCCACTATGGACAGGGGCGGACACTGAAGCTTTCTTT.

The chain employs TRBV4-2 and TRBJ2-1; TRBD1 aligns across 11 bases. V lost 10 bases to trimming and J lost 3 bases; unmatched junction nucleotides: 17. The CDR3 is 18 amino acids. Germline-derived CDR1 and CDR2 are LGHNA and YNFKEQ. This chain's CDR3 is CAIPFQARGQGVYNEQFF. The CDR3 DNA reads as TGTGCCATCCCCTTCCAAGCGCGGGGACAGGGGGTCTACAATGAGCAGTTCTTC.

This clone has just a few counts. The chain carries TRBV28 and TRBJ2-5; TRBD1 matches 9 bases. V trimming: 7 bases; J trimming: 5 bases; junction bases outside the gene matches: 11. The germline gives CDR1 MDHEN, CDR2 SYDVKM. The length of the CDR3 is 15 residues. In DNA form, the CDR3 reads TGTGCCAGCAAGGTAACAGGGGGCTTGGAGGAGACCCAGTACTTC. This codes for CASKVTGGLEETQYF. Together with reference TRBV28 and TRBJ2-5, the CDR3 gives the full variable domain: DVKVTQSSRYLVKRTGEKVFLECVQDMDHENMFWYRQDPGLGLRLIYFSYDVKMKEKGDIPEGYSVSREKKERFSLILESASTNQTSMYLCASKVTGGLEETQYFGPGTRLLVL.

Written as DNA, the CDR3 is TGTGCCAGCAGTCCCGGGACAGGGAAGAGTCAGCCCCAGCATTTT. It translates to CASSPGTGKSQPQHF. This chain joins TRBV28 and TRBJ1-5; 9 positions agree with TRBD1. V lost 5 bases to trimming and J lost 6 bases; unmatched junction nucleotides: 8. The length of the CDR3 is 15 residues. Germline V lookup: CDR1 MDHEN, CDR2 SYDVKM.

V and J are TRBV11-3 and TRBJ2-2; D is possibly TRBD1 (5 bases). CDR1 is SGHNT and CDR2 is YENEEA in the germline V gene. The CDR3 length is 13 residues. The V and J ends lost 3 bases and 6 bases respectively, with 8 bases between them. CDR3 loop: CASSFEGAGELFF. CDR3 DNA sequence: TGTGCCAGCAGCTTTGAAGGGGCCGGGGAGCTGTTTTTT.

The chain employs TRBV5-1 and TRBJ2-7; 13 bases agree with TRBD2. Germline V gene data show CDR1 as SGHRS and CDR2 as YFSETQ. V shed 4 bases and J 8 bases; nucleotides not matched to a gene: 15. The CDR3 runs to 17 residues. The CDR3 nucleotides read TGCGCCAGCAGCCTCGGGACTAGCGGGATCGTTGGTTTGCAGCAGTACTTC. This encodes CASSLGTSGIVGLQQYF.

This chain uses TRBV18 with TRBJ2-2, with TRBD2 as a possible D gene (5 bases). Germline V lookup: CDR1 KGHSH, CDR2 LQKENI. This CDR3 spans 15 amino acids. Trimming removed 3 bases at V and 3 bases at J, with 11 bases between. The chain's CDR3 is CASSPSGLDTGELFF. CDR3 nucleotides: TGTGCCAGCTCACCCTCCGGACTTGACACCGGGGAGCTGTTTTTT.

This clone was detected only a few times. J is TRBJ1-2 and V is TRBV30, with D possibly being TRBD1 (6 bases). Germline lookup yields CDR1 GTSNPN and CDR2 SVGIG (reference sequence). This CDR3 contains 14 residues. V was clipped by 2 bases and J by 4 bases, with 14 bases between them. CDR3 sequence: CAWSQGIGVYGYTF. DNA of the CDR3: TGTGCCTGGAGTCAGGGGATCGGTGTCTATGGCTACACCTTC. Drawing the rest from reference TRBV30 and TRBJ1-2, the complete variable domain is SQTIHQWPATLVQPVGSPLSLECTVEGTSNPNLYWYRQAAGRGLQLLFYSVGIGQISSEVPQNLSASRPQDRQFILSSKKLLLSDSGFYLCAWSQGIGVYGYTFGSGTRLTVV.

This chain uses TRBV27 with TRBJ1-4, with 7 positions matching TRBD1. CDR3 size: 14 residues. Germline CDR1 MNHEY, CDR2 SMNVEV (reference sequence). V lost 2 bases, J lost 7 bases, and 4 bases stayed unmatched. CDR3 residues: CASSLQGEGEKLFF. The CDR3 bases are TGTGCCAGCAGTTTACAGGGGGAAGGTGAAAAACTGTTTTTT.